Below, 11 T cell receptor beta chains from the same sample are listed, as sequenced in a study of blood T cell repertoires in COVID-19. Data came from immunoSEQ multiplex PCR; TCRdb stores just in-frame clones and leaves some out. Of about 150,000 clones listed, around 73% are singletons. Source material: PBMCs or T cells enriched from blood (not recorded which). The receptors were gathered from a woman between 50 and 59 years old who had recovered from COVID-19.

Comment on this clone: This sample also contains other DNA sequences that code for the same CDR3. The chain has TRBV18 and TRBJ1-4; D unclear. The CDR3 runs to 13 residues. V lost 3 bases, J lost 4 bases, and 6 bases lay in between. Germline CDR1 is KGHSH and CDR2 is LQKENI. CDR3 in amino acids: CASSPRGNEKLFF. The CDR3 nucleotides read TGTGCCAGCTCACCTCGGGGTAATGAAAAACTGTTTTTT. The variable domain in full, with the rest retrieved from reference TRBV18 and TRBJ1-4, is NAGVMQNPRHLVRRRGQEARLRCSPMKGHSHVYWYRQLPEEGLKFMVYLQKENIIDESGMPKERFSAEFPKEGPSILRIQQVVRGDSAAYFCASSPRGNEKLFFGSGTQLSVL.

This clone was recorded a few times. This chain links TRBV11-2 with TRBJ1-3; TRBD1 is a possible D gene (5 bases). V dropped 7 bases and J dropped 3 bases, with 19 bases sitting between them. CDR3 length: 16 amino acids. The V gene's germline CDR1 is SGHAT and CDR2 FQNNGV. The CDR3 sequence is CASTPAGGSGGNTIYF. The CDR3 nucleotides read TGTGCCAGCACCCCAGCCGGGGGGTCTGGTGGAAACACCATATATTTT.

This clone was seen more than once but under ten times. The chain's CDR3 is CASSTLDRAGNTIYF. The CDR3 DNA is TGTGCCAGCAGCACCTTAGACAGGGCCGGAAACACCATATATTTT. The chain employs TRBV7-6 and TRBJ1-3; 7 bases align to TRBD1. The CDR3 has 15 residues. The germline CDR1 and CDR2 sequences are SGHVS and FNYEAQ. The junction had 8 bases not matched to a gene; V was cut back by 5 bases and J by 4 bases.

V and J are TRBV5-6 and TRBJ2-4, with D perhaps matching TRBD2 (7 bases). The germline gives CDR1 SGHDT, CDR2 YYEEEE. The CDR3 extends over 15 amino acids. V was trimmed by 0 bases and J by 7 bases, leaving 14 bases between them. Here the CDR3 reads CASSLAGGAPNIQYF. For the CDR3, the DNA is TGTGCCAGCAGCTTGGCTGGGGGGGCTCCGAACATTCAGTACTTC.

The chain employs TRBV4-1 and TRBJ1-1; D might be TRBD1 (6 bases). The V gene lost 0 bases and the J gene lost 4 bases, with 12 bases spanning the gap. CDR3 size: 15 residues. Germline loops: CDR1 MGHRA, CDR2 YSYEKL. The CDR3 DNA follows: TGCGCCAGCAGCCAAGAGCGGGTAGGGGGCACTGAAGCTTTCTTT. Translating it yields CASSQERVGGTEAFF.

The rearrangement uses TRBV4-2 and TRBJ2-1; D possibly corresponds to TRBD2 (7 bases). This CDR3 is built from 16 residues. In germline, CDR1 is LGHNA, CDR2 YNFKEQ. Trimming stripped 2 bases from V and 4 bases from J, with 15 bases between. CDR3 residues: CASSQKGGGEYNEQFF. The CDR3 bases are TGTGCCAGCAGCCAAAAAGGGGGGGGCGAATACAATGAGCAGTTCTTC.

This clone has only one observation. The rearrangement links TRBV15 to TRBJ2-7, with 7 bases that match TRBD1. V shed 0 bases and J 0 bases; nucleotides not matched to a gene: 5. The CDR3 extends over 16 amino acids. The germline V gene has CDR1 LNHNV and CDR2 YYDKDF (reference sequence). CDR3 residues: CATSREDRQPSYEQYF. The CDR3 DNA sequence: TGTGCCACCAGCAGAGAGGACAGGCAACCCTCCTACGAGCAGTACTTC. Looking up the rest from reference TRBV15 and TRBJ2-7 gives the full variable domain: DAMVIQNPRYQVTQFGKPVTLSCSQTLNHNVMYWYQQKSSQAPKLLFHYYDKDFNNEADTPDNFQSRRPNTSFCFLDIRSPGLGDTAMYLCATSREDRQPSYEQYFGPGTRLTVT.

The chain uses TRBV29-1 and TRBJ1-2; 9 bases match TRBD1. The CDR3 contains 13 residues. The trim removed 6 bases at V and 3 bases at J, leaving 5 bases unmatched. Germline V gene lookup returns CDR1 SQVTM and CDR2 ANQGSEA. The CDR3 sequence is CSVGDRDDYGYTF. The CDR3 DNA sequence: TGCAGCGTGGGGGACAGGGACGACTATGGCTACACCTTC.

This chain connects TRBV5-1 to TRBJ1-1, with TRBD1 identical over 9 bases. Per the germline V gene, CDR1 is SGHRS and CDR2 is YFSETQ. The CDR3 loop spans 14 amino acids. J was trimmed by 1 base and V by 3 bases; bases with no gene match: 1. CDR3 in amino acids: CASSWGQGNTEAFF. The CDR3 DNA is TGCGCCAGCAGCTGGGGACAGGGGAACACTGAAGCTTTCTTT. The whole variable domain, filled in from reference TRBV5-1 and TRBJ1-1, reads KAGVTQTPRYLIKTRGQQVTLSCSPISGHRSVSWYQQTPGQGLQFLFEYFSETQRNKGNFPGRFSGRQFSNSRSEMNVSTLELGDSALYLCASSWGQGNTEAFFGQGTRLTVV.

The chain recombines TRBV28 with TRBJ2-3, with D possibly matching TRBD2 (5 bases). V lost 6 bases, J lost 4 bases, and 14 bases lay in between. The CDR3 contains 14 residues. Germline V gene lookup returns CDR1 MDHEN and CDR2 SYDVKM. CDR3 amino acids: CASSRTSVADTQYF. CDR3 nucleotide sequence: TGTGCCAGCAGCCGCACTAGTGTGGCAGATACGCAGTATTTT.

The V and J genes are TRBV18 and TRBJ1-5; 8 bases are a match to TRBD1. CDR3 length: 13 amino acids. Unmatched junction bases numbered 10, after V lost 9 bases and J lost 9 bases. Per germline, CDR1 KGHSH and CDR2 LQKENI. The CDR3 DNA reads TGTGCCAGTTCTGAACAGGGGGAAAGGCCCCAGCATTTT. Translation gives CASSEQGERPQHF.